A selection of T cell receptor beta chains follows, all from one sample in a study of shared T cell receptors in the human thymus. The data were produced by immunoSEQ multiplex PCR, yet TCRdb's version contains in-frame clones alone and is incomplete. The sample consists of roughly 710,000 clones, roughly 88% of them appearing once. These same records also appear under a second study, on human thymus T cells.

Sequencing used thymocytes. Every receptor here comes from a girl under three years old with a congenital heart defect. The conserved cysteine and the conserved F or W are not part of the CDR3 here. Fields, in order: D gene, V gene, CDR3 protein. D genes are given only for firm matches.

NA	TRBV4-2	ASSQDYRTARNTEAF
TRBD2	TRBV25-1	ASSPLAGDTGELF
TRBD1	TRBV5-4	ASRPEPGQGYGYT
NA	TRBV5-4	ASRRVGLGGYT
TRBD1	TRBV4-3	ASSPTRNRGTGGYT
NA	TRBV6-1	ASSEAPGGRLGNTQY
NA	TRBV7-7	ASSPWSPGGTEAF
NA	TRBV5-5	ASSLGLRVEAF
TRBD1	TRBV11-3	ASSLGTGGKMNTEAF
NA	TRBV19	ASRLNGRRGYSPLH
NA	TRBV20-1	SLNSGNTIY
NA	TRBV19	ASSYYQGNNSPLH
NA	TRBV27	ASSPIGGGYGYT
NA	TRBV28	ASDSQGDEQF
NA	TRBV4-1	ASSQDKGLPIRTDTQY
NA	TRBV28	ASSLPPRLGDRNTEAF
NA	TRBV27	ASSLRAEGRYGYT
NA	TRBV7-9	ASGKYSGSYEQY
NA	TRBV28	ASSFGGAGSYNSPLH
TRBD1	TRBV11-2	ASSATGQGHNYGYT
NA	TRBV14	ASSLTNANNEQF
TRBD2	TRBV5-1	ASSLSIAGGEQY
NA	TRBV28	ASASLGGTVNYGYT
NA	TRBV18	ASRYARDKGTDCRDGYT
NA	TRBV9	ASSVGAGTEIYEQY
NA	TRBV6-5	ASSYGLGTEAF
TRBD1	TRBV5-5	ASSGDRPSNYGYT
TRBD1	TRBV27	ASRSLDREGVQDTEAF
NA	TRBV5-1	ASSSIGAILNTEAF
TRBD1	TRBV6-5	ASLQGSEDDTEAF
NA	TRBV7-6	ASSLGTEIYEKLF
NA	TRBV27	ASRPTGQWRYNSPLH
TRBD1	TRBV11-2	ASSTGAGETQY
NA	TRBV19	ASRVNRNSYEKLF
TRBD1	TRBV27	ASSSQGANEQF
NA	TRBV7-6	ASSLGGGHQVRKEKLF
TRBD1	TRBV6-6	ASRQQGRSYGYT
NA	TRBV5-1	ASSSAGNSYEQY
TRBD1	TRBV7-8	ASSLKEGEGQGIDTQY
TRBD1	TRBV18	ASSPYRESTGSNEKLF
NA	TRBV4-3	ASSLTGPNQPQH
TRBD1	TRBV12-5	ASGPPRTGEPYSNQPQH
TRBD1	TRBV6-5	ASRDRGKTNEKLF
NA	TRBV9	ASSLRPWGEETQY
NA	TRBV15	ATSRPGTPDSYEQY
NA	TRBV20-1	SYPEYNEQF
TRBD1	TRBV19	ASSARTGGNTEAF
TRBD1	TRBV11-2	ASSLWTGKANEKLF
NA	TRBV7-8	ASSLNPRVAISYNSPLH
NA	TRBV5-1	ASSLAVVEEGYT
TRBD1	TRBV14	ASSRIQGANTIY
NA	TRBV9	ASSPKRQVLNTEAF